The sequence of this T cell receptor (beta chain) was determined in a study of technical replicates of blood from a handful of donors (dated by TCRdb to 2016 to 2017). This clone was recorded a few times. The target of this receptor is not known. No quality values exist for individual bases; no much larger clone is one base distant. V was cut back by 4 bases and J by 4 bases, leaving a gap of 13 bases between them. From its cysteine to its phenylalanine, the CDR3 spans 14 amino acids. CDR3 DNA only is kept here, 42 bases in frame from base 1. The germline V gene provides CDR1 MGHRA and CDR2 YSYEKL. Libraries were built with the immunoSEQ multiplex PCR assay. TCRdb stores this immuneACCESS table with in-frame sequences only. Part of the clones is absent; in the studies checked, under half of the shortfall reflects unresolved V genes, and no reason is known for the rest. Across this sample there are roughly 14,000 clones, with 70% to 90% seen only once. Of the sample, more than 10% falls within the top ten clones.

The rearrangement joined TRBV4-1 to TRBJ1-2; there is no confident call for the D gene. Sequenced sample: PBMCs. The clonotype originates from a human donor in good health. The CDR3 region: CASSPEASSYGYTF. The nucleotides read TGCGCCAGCAGCCCCGAAGCAAGTTCCTATGGCTACACCTTC.